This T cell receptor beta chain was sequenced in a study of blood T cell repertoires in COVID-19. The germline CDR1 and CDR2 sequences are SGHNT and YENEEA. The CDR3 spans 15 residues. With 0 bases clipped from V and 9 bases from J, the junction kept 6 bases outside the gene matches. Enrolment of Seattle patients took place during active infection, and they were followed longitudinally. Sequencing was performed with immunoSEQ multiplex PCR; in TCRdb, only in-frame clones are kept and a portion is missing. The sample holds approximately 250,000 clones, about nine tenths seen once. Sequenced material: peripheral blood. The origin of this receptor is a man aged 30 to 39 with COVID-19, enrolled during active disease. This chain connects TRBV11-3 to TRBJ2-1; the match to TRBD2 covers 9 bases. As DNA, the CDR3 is TGTGCCAGCAGCTTAGAAGGCGGGGGGGCCGCTGAGCAGTTCTTC. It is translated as CASSLEGGGAAEQFF.